A selection of T cell receptor beta chains follows, all from one sample in a study of blood T cell repertoires in COVID-19. The repertoire was sequenced with immunoSEQ multiplex PCR; TCRdb's copy has only in-frame clones and lacks some. The sample shows about 410,000 clones, about nine tenths of them seen only once. Sequencing was carried out using peripheral blood. These receptor sequences come from a woman in her thirties with active or convalescent COVID-19. CDR3s include the opening cysteine and the closing phenylalanine or tryptophan. A D gene is named only where the DNA matches it firmly. Only part of the rows carry a size: once, few, many, or a class if the clone is expanded.

j_gene | v_gene | d_gene | abundance | len | CDR3aa | CDR3nt
TRBJ2-3 | TRBV29-1 | TRBD1 | NA | 15 | CSVEDGTDPTDTQYF | TGCAGCGTTGAAGATGGGACAGACCCCACAGATACGCAGTATTTT
TRBJ2-3 | TRBV3-1/TRBV3-2 | TRBD1 | NA | 16 | CASSQDRDRVTDTQYF | TGTGCCAGCAGCCAAGACCGGGACAGGGTTACAGATACGCAGTATTTT
TRBJ1-3 | TRBV5-1 | NA | once | 16 | CASTKSGSLSGNTIYF | TGCGCCAGTACTAAATCGGGGTCCCTCTCTGGAAACACCATATATTTT
TRBJ1-2 | TRBV6-5 | NA | NA | 15 | CASSYSIVSGYGYTF | TGTGCCAGCAGTTACTCGATAGTTAGCGGCTATGGCTACACCTTC
TRBJ2-3 | TRBV7-9 | NA | NA | 16 | CASSLFALALTDTQYF | TGTGCCAGCAGCTTATTCGCCCTAGCCCTCACAGATACGCAGTATTTT
TRBJ2-7 | TRBV18 | NA | NA | 14 | CASSSGQNSYEQYF | TGTGCCAGCTCATCTGGACAGAACTCCTACGAGCAGTACTTC
TRBJ2-3 | TRBV10-3 | NA | NA | 13 | CAISQGSTDTQYF | TGTGCCATCAGTCAGGGAAGCACAGATACGCAGTATTTT
TRBJ1-4 | TRBV4-2 | TRBD1 | NA | 15 | CASSQEGQGREKLFF | TGTGCCAGCAGCCAAGAGGGACAGGGAAGAGAAAAACTGTTTTTT
TRBJ2-3 | TRBV4-1 | NA | NA | 16 | CASSLANTGNIDTQYF | TGCGCCAGCAGCCTTGCCAATACAGGGAATATAGATACGCAGTATTTT
TRBJ2-4 | TRBV27 | NA | NA | 14 | CASRGRLAKNIQYF | TGTGCCAGCCGGGGGAGGCTAGCCAAAAACATTCAGTACTTC
TRBJ1-2 | TRBV5-1 | NA | NA | 13 | CASSLDGDYGYTF | TGCGCCAGCAGCTTGGACGGAGACTATGGCTACACCTTC
TRBJ2-5 | TRBV10-3 | NA | NA | 12 | CAISELQETQYF | TGTGCCATCAGTGAACTCCAAGAGACCCAGTACTTC
TRBJ2-7 | TRBV5-1 | TRBD1 | NA | 14 | CASSWDRGDYEQYF | TGCGCCAGCAGCTGGGACAGGGGGGACTACGAGCAGTACTTC
TRBJ2-2 | TRBV9 | NA | NA | 14 | CASSSRANTGELFF | TGTGCCAGCAGCTCCAGGGCTAACACCGGGGAGCTGTTTTTT
TRBJ2-2 | TRBV5-1 | TRBD1 | NA | 16 | CASSLGTGRNTGELFF | TGCGCCAGCAGCTTGGGGACAGGGCGGAACACCGGGGAGCTGTTTTTT
TRBJ1-4 | TRBV15 | TRBD1 | NA | 14 | CATRKGQSGEKLFF | TGTGCCACCAGGAAGGGACAGTCTGGAGAAAAACTGTTTTTT
TRBJ2-2 | TRBV24-1 | TRBD1 | NA | 17 | CATSDTTGTGNTGELFF | TGTGCCACCAGTGATACCACCGGGACAGGGAACACCGGGGAGCTGTTTTTT
TRBJ1-6 | TRBV7-9 | NA | NA | 14 | CASSPGHLNSPLHF | TGTGCCAGCAGTCCAGGACATCTTAATTCACCCCTCCACTTT
TRBJ2-3 | TRBV9 | TRBD2 | NA | 19 | CASSVGLAGGTLSTDTQYF | TGTGCCAGCAGCGTAGGGCTAGCGGGGGGCACCTTAAGCACAGATACGCAGTATTTT
TRBJ2-7 | TRBV5-1 | TRBD2 | once | 17 | CASLINLQAGARCEQYF | TGCGCCAGCCTCATAAACCTCCAAGCGGGAGCCCGCTGCGAGCAGTACTTC
TRBJ2-7 | TRBV7-6 | TRBD1 | NA | 14 | CASSSGTGGLLQYF | TGTGCCAGCAGCTCCGGGACAGGGGGCTTGTTGCAGTACTTC
TRBJ1-1 | TRBV7-9 | NA | NA | 14 | CASSPRTDRAEAFF | TGTGCCAGCAGCCCAAGGACAGATAGAGCTGAAGCTTTCTTT
TRBJ1-2 | TRBV5-6 | TRBD1 | NA | 13 | CASSLGTGDGYTF | TGTGCCAGCAGCTTGGGGACAGGGGATGGCTACACCTTC
TRBJ1-4 | TRBV29-1 | NA | NA | 14 | CSVLGQTTNEKLFF | TGCAGCGTTCTCGGACAGACAACTAATGAAAAACTGTTTTTT
TRBJ2-7 | TRBV6-1 | TRBD1 | NA | 13 | CASRGQGTGEQYF | TGTGCCAGCCGGGGACAGGGAACGGGCGAGCAGTACTTC
TRBJ1-1 | TRBV29-1 | NA | NA | 11 | CSGTFEGWAFF | TGCAGCGGCACGTTCGAGGGATGGGCTTTCTTT
TRBJ2-1 | TRBV13 | TRBD1 | NA | 18 | CASSPRDRVTGSYNEQFF | TGTGCCAGCAGCCCCCGGGACAGGGTAACGGGCTCCTACAATGAGCAGTTCTTC
TRBJ1-2 | TRBV6-2/TRBV6-3 | NA | few | 13 | CASSLTENYGYTF | TGTGCCAGCAGCCTAACAGAGAACTATGGCTACACCTTC
TRBJ1-2 | TRBV5-1 | NA | NA | 12 | CASSLQGDGYTF | TGCGCCAGCAGCTTGCAGGGTGATGGCTACACCTTC
TRBJ1-6 | TRBV2 | TRBD1 | NA | 14 | CASSPDREYSPLHF | TGTGCCAGCAGCCCCGACAGGGAGTATTCACCCCTCCACTTT
TRBJ2-7 | TRBV6-5 | TRBD2 | NA | 13 | CASSWTRSYEQYF | TGTGCCAGCAGTTGGACTAGATCCTACGAGCAGTACTTC
TRBJ1-1 | TRBV11-2 | TRBD1 | NA | 15 | CASSPTGGAGTEAFF | TGTGCCAGCAGCCCAACAGGGGGCGCGGGGACTGAAGCTTTCTTT
TRBJ1-1 | TRBV3-1/TRBV3-2 | TRBD1 | NA | 14 | CASSPGGSNTEAFF | TGTGCCAGCAGCCCAGGGGGATCGAACACTGAAGCTTTCTTT
TRBJ2-2 | TRBV2 | NA | NA | 15 | CASNAGTVNTGELFF | TGTGCCAGCAACGCCGGGACTGTGAACACCGGGGAGCTGTTTTTT
TRBJ2-7 | TRBV7-2 | NA | NA | 12 | CASSFRSRDQYF | TGTGCCAGCAGCTTCAGGTCCCGAGATCAGTACTTC
TRBJ1-6 | TRBV19 | NA | few | 17 | CASSIQRQSRGDSPLHF | TGTGCCAGTAGTATTCAAAGACAGTCCCGAGGAGATTCACCCCTCCACTTT
TRBJ1-1 | TRBV2 | NA | NA | 16 | CASSERLGEGNTEAFF | TGTGCCAGCAGTGAAAGGTTGGGGGAGGGTAACACTGAAGCTTTCTTT
TRBJ2-3 | TRBV25-1 | NA | NA | 13 | CASSGLREDTQYF | TGTGCCAGCAGTGGTCTTCGGGAAGATACGCAGTATTTT
TRBJ1-3 | TRBV30 | TRBD1 | NA | 14 | CARTGGFSGNTIYF | TGTGCCAGGACAGGGGGGTTCTCTGGAAACACCATATATTTT
TRBJ2-5 | TRBV27 | NA | NA | 15 | CASRSAGAEGETQYF | TGTGCCAGCAGGAGCGCAGGGGCTGAGGGGGAGACCCAGTACTTC